The clone carrying this T cell receptor beta chain was found a few times. Its target is unknown. The data were taken from a study of blood T cells in healthy people across ages. The people who gave samples were healthy Caucasians from Russia, aged roughly 6 to 100. Next came a second PCR, run for 7 to 11 cycles, which used a sample-barcoded 5' primer along with a J-beta primer mix. With 12 random nucleotides, a template-switch adaptor tagged each individual cDNA molecule. MiXCR, applied by TCRdb to the 5' RACE reads, yields one record per CDR3 protein. The sample shows 1.8 million or so distinct CDR3 sequences, about two fifths of them seen only once. General study points: It was not possible, with unsorted PBMCs, to conclusively compare naive and antigen-experienced cells.

Trimming pared 2 bases from V and 11 bases from J, leaving 21 bases between. CDR1 SGDLS and CDR2 YYNGEE come from the germline V gene. The CDR3 loop spans 15 amino acids. The TCR sequence derives from a human donor in good health. The chain uses TRBV9 and TRBJ2-3; D may be TRBD1 (6 bases). The sequenced sample was blood. The DNA for the CDR3 is TGTGCCAGCAGCGTGGGGGCTGCGTCCCACGGGGAGCAGTATTTT. Translating it yields CASSVGAASHGEQYF.